The clone carrying this T cell receptor beta chain came up many times. Its specificity is unknown. Time point reported: newly diagnosed GD, antithyroid drugs for less than 3 months. TCR sequences were obtained from RNA taken from PBMCs. This record comes from a study of regulatory T cells in long-lasting Graves disease. Whole-study results and caveats: Newly diagnosed patients shared about 950 public clonotypes; persistent patients shared about 2,500.

Combining iRepertoire HTBI primers with Arm-PCR of CDR3 regions, the authors built TCR beta libraries. Via MiXCR, TCRdb re-called the multiplex PCR reads, giving one row per CDR3 protein. The sample contains about 540,000 distinct CDR3 sequences, approximately 13% of which appear only once. There are 14 residues in the CDR3. Germline V gene sequence: CDR1 DFQATT, CDR2 SNEGSKA (reference sequence). Trimming shortened V by 0 bases and J by 0 bases, and 7 bases separated the two germline ends. This sample was shared with a second study, whose subject was T cells in Graves' hyperthyroidism and ophthalmopathy. That publication notes: A set of HTBI primers served as the primers for a first-round RT-PCR of the TCR CDR3. From stable hyperthyroidism, ophthalmopathy was separated by a 13 V-J model. Onset of ophthalmopathy came a median approximately 6.5 months after the model predicted it.

Sequences were derived from peripheral blood mononuclear cells (PBMCs), sampled at new diagnosis, from a patient treated with antithyroid drugs. The gene calls are TRBV20-1 and TRBJ2-3; the D gene could be TRBD1 or TRBD2 (5 bases each). The TCR originated in a man under 40 with Graves disease. In nucleotides, the CDR3 is TGCAGTGCTAGAGAGTGGGGGAGCACAGATACGCAGTATTTT. As protein: CSAREWGSTDTQYF.